A single sample is the source of the 14 T cell receptor beta chains below, sequenced in a study of blood T cell repertoires in COVID-19. Sequencing was performed with immunoSEQ multiplex PCR; in TCRdb, only in-frame clones are kept and a portion is missing. The sample includes about 400,000 clones, 89% of them seen just once. Sequencing was carried out using peripheral blood. Receptors were obtained from a man aged 40-55 years with acute or convalescent COVID-19.

Here the CDR3 reads CASSPPEGRPGELFF. In DNA form, the CDR3 reads TGCGCCAGCAGCCCCCCAGAGGGCCGCCCCGGGGAGCTGTTTTTT. This rearrangement joins TRBV5-1 to TRBJ2-2; D may be TRBD2 (5 bases). CDR1 is SGHRS, CDR2 YFSETQ, per germline. Trimming shortened V by 4 bases and J by 6 bases, and 16 bases separated the two germline ends. This CDR3 has 15 amino acids. Based on the CDR3 plus reference TRBV5-1 and TRBJ2-2, the full variable domain is KAGVTQTPRYLIKTRGQQVTLSCSPISGHRSVSWYQQTPGQGLQFLFEYFSETQRNKGNFPGRFSGRQFSNSRSEMNVSTLELGDSALYLCASSPPEGRPGELFFGEGSRLTVL.

The chain recombines TRBV7-8 with TRBJ1-2, with 7 bases that match TRBD1. Germline CDR1 and CDR2: SGHVS and FQNEAQ. The ends lost 5 bases at V and 6 bases at J; junction bases unmatched: 15. The CDR3 extends over 16 amino acids. CDR3 in amino acids: CASSREGRDRLDGYTF. CDR3 DNA: TGTGCCAGCAGCCGAGAAGGCAGGGACAGACTAGATGGCTACACCTTC. Full variable domain (outside the CDR3, taken from reference TRBV7-8 and TRBJ1-2): GAGVSQSPRYKVAKRGQDVALRCDPISGHVSLFWYQQALGQGPEFLTYFQNEAQLDKSGLPSDRFFAERPEGSVSTLKIQRTQQEDSAVYLCASSREGRDRLDGYTFGSGTRLTVV.

CDR3: CASSTSGGPYEQYF. CDR3 nucleotide sequence: TGTGCCAGTAGTACGTCGGGGGGGCCCTACGAGCAGTACTTC. The rearrangement joins TRBV19 to TRBJ2-7; 8 bases are a match to TRBD2. The V gene end was trimmed by 4 bases and the J gene end by 2 bases; junction bases not matched to a gene: 4. This CDR3 is 14 amino acids long. Looked up from germline, CDR1 is LNHDA and CDR2 is SQIVND (reference sequence).

The chain combines TRBV9 with TRBJ2-7, with D perhaps matching TRBD1 (6 bases). The CDR3 spans 17 residues. V lost 4 bases, J lost 6 bases, and 26 bases lay in between. CDR1 is SGDLS and CDR2 is YYNGEE in the germline V gene. The CDR3 sequence is CASSNSPSQGSHREQYF. In DNA, the CDR3 is TGTGCCAGCAGCAATTCCCCTTCACAGGGTTCACATCGCGAGCAGTACTTC.

The chain employs TRBV25-1 and TRBJ2-5; 7 nucleotides line up with TRBD1. The CDR3 loop spans 15 amino acids. V lost 2 bases to trimming and J lost 5 bases; unmatched junction nucleotides: 8. In germline, CDR1 is MGHDK, CDR2 SYGVNS. The CDR3 reads CASSEEGQRLETQYF. The CDR3 DNA is TGTGCCAGCAGTGAAGAGGGACAGCGGTTGGAGACCCAGTACTTC.

This chain links TRBV11-2 with TRBJ2-3, with 7 positions matching TRBD2. Germline V gives CDR1 SGHAT, CDR2 FQNNGV. After removal of 0 bases from V and 5 bases from J, the junction contained 5 bases not matched to a gene. The length of the CDR3 is 15 residues. CDR3 sequence reads: CASSLDAGGEDTQYF. CDR3 nucleotides: TGTGCCAGCAGCTTAGATGCTGGGGGGGAAGATACGCAGTATTTT. The full variable domain, in which reference TRBV11-2 and TRBJ2-3 provide the parts outside the CDR3, is EAGVAQSPRYKIIEKRQSVAFWCNPISGHATLYWYQQILGQGPKLLIQFQNNGVVDDSQLPKDRFSAERLKGVDSTLKIQPAKLEDSAVYLCASSLDAGGEDTQYFGPGTRLTVL.

The chain uses TRBV5-5 and TRBJ2-7; D perhaps matches TRBD1 (5 bases). The V end lost 1 base, the J end lost 1 base, and 9 bases lay between the germline ends. Germline V CDR1 and CDR2: SGHKS, YYEKEE (reference sequence). CDR3 size: 14 residues. The CDR3 spells CASSLSQGSYEQYF. The CDR3 nucleotides are TGTGCCAGCAGCTTGAGTCAGGGATCCTACGAGCAGTACTTC.

As to this clone: Its ends do not fully match the called genes, so a read error is possible. The V gene is TRBV5-4, the J gene TRBJ2-1; perhaps TRBD1 as D (5 bases). Germline V gene data show CDR1 as SGHNT and CDR2 as YYREEE (reference sequence). This CDR3 comprises 11 residues. DNA for the CDR3: TGTGCCAGCAGATTGGACACTGAGCAGTTCTTC. Its protein is CASRLDTEQFF.

The genes are TRBV19 and TRBJ1-2, with 7 bases identical to TRBD1. Germline CDR1 LNHDA, CDR2 SQIVND (reference sequence). This CDR3 is built from 11 residues. With 11 bases clipped from V and 7 bases from J, the junction kept 7 bases outside the gene matches. The CDR3 loop is CASRDRSGYTF. The CDR3 DNA is TGTGCCTCCCGGGACAGATCTGGCTACACCTTC.

The chain links TRBV5-6 to TRBJ2-7; D is uncertain. This CDR3 comprises 14 residues. Germline CDR1 is SGHDT and CDR2 is YYEEEE. Trimming removed 0 bases at V and 2 bases at J, with 9 bases between. CDR3 amino acids: CASSLVGHAYEQYF. The CDR3, as DNA: TGTGCCAGCAGCTTGGTTGGCCACGCCTACGAGCAGTACTTC.

This chain connects TRBV6-5 to TRBJ1-5, with TRBD1 matching over 7 bases. Trimming at V came to 4 bases and at J to 3 bases, leaving 9 bases not matched to a gene. Germline loops: CDR1 MNHEY, CDR2 SVGAGI. The CDR3 covers 16 residues. The CDR3 nucleotides read TGTGCCAGCAGTTTAGTAGGGGGCAATAACAATCAGCCCCAGCATTTT. Its translation: CASSLVGGNNNQPQHF.

The chain has TRBV3-1 (or the pseudogene TRBV3-2) and TRBJ1-6, with 9 bases that match TRBD1. CDR3 length: 15 residues. With V trimmed by 7 bases and J by 7 bases, 8 bases remained unmatched. The germline V gene has CDR1 LGHDT and CDR2 YNNKEL (reference sequence). The CDR3 spells CASTWTGASNSPLHF. For the CDR3, the DNA is TGTGCCAGCACCTGGACAGGGGCATCCAATTCACCCCTCCACTTT.

The chain is built from TRBV7-3 and TRBJ2-2; D is possibly TRBD2 (6 bases). CDR3 length: 15 residues. Germline lookup yields CDR1 SGHTA and CDR2 FQGTGA. With 2 bases removed from V and 2 bases from J, the gap between germline ends came to 9 bases. CDR3 loop: CASSLGLFNTGELFF. Written as DNA, the CDR3 is TGTGCCAGCAGCTTAGGACTATTCAACACCGGGGAGCTGTTTTTT.

The gene calls are TRBV25-1 and TRBJ1-5; weak D call: TRBD1 (6 bases). The CDR3 spans 13 residues. Trimming pared 3 bases from V and 5 bases from J, leaving 8 bases between. Germline CDR1 reads MGHDK; CDR2 reads SYGVNS. In DNA, the CDR3 is TGTGCCAGCAGTGACAGGGGAGATCAGCCCCAGCATTTT. The encoded protein is CASSDRGDQPQHF.